This T cell receptor beta chain originates from a study of T cells in Graves' hyperthyroidism and ophthalmopathy. Researchers took RNA transcripts and amplified the TCR beta CDR3 regions from them. The primer set for the first-round RT-PCR of the TCR CDR3 was HTBI. TCRdb reanalysed the multiplex PCR reads using MiXCR and keeps one entry per CDR3 protein. The sample includes some 270,000 distinct CDR3 sequences, around 13% of them seen just once. A note on this clonotype: Antigen: not known.

The CDR3 has 14 amino acids. Germline CDR1 MDHEN, CDR2 SYDVKM. Between the trimmed V and J ends, which lost 6 bases and 5 bases, there was a span of 17 bases. Study outcomes and limitations: Appearing also in blood were most of the thyroid clonotypes expanded above 0.001.

The rearrangement joins TRBV28 to TRBJ2-7, with D perhaps matching TRBD1 or TRBD2 (5 bases each). The sample was blood. The source is a woman in her forties with Graves' hyperthyroidism. CDR3 nucleotide sequence: TGTGCCAGCAGGTCCTGGAGTGGGGACCACGAGCAGTACTTC. Its translation is CASRSWSGDHEQYF.